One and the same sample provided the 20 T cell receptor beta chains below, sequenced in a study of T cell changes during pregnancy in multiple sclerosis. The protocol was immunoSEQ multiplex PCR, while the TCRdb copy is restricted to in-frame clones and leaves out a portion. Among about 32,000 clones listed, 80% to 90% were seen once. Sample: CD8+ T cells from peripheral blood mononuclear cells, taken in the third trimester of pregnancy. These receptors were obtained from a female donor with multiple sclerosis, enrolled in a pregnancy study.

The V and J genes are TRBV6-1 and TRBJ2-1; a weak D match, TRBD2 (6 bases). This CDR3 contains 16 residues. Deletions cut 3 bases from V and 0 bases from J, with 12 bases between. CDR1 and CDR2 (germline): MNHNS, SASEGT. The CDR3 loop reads CASSEGAGNSYNEQFF. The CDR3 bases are TGTGCCAGCAGTGAGGGTGCGGGGAACTCCTACAATGAGCAGTTCTTC.

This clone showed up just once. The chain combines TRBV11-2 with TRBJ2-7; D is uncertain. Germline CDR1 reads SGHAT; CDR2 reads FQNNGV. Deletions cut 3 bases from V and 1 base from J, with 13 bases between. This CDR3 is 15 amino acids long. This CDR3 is CASSFGPDLSYEQYF. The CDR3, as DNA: TGTGCCAGCAGCTTTGGGCCGGATCTTTCCTACGAGCAGTACTTC.

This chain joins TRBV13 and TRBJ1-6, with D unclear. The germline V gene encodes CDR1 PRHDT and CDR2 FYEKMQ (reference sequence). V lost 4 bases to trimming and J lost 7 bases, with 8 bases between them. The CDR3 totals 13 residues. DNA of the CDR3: TGTGCCAGCAGCTACCAGGCGAATTCACCCCTCCACTTT. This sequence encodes CASSYQANSPLHF. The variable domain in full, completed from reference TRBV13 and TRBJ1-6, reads AAGVIQSPRHLIKEKRETATLKCYPIPRHDTVYWYQQGPGQDPQFLISFYEKMQSDKGSIPDRFSAQQFSDYHSELNMSSLELGDSALYFCASSYQANSPLHFGNGTRLTVT.

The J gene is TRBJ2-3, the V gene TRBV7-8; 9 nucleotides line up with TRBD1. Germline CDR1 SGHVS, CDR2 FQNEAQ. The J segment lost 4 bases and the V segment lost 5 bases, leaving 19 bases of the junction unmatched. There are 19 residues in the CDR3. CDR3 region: CASSQYLIPETGGADTQYF. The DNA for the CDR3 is TGTGCCAGCAGCCAATATCTCATTCCGGAGACAGGGGGTGCAGATACGCAGTATTTT.

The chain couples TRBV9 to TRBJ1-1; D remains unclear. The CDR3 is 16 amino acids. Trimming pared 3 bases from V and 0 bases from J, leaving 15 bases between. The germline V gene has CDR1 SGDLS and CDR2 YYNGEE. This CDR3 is CASSGSRSVMNTEAFF. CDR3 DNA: TGTGCCAGCAGCGGTAGTCGCTCTGTCATGAACACTGAAGCTTTCTTT.

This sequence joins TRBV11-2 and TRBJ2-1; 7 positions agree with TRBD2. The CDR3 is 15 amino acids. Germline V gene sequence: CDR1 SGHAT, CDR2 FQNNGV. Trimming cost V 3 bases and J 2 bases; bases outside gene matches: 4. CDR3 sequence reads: CASSFLAATYNEQFF. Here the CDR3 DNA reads TGTGCCAGCAGCTTTCTAGCGGCAACCTACAATGAGCAGTTCTTC.

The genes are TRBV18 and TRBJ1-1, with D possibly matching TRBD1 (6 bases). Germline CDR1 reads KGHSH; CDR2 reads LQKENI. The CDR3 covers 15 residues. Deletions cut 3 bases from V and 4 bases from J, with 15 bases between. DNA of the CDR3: TGTGCCAGCTCACCGGGGGCAGGGAAAAGCACTGAAGCTTTCTTT. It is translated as CASSPGAGKSTEAFF.

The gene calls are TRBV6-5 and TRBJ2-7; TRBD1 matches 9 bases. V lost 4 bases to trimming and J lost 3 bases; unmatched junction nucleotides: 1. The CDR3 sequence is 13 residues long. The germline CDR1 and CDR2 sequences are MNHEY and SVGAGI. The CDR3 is CASSLDRGYEQYF. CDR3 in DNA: TGTGCCAGCAGTTTGGACAGGGGCTACGAGCAGTACTTC.

CDR3 sequence: CASSVTSGDNEQFF. The CDR3 DNA reads as TGTGCCAGCAGCGTGACTAGCGGAGACAATGAGCAGTTCTTC. V and J are TRBV9 and TRBJ2-1, with 9 bases fitting TRBD2. The V and J ends lost 2 bases and 5 bases, in that order; junction bases with no gene match: 2. The CDR3 length is 14 residues. Per the germline V gene, CDR1 is SGDLS and CDR2 is YYNGEE.

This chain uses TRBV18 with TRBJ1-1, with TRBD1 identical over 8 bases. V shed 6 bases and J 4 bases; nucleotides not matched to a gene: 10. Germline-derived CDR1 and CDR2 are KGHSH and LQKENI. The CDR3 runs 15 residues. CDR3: CASSRGQGGPTEAFF. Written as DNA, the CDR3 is TGTGCCAGCTCCCGCGGACAGGGAGGTCCCACTGAAGCTTTCTTT.

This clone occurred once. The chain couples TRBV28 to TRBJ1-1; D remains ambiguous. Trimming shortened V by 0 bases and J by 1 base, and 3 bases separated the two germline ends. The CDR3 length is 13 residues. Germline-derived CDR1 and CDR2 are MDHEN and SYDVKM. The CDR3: CASSLWANTEAFF. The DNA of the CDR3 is TGTGCCAGCAGTTTATGGGCGAACACTGAAGCTTTCTTT.

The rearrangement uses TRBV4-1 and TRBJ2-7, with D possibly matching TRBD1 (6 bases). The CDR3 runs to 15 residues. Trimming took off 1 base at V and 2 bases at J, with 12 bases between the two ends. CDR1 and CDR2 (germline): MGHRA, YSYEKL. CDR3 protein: CASSQAGTLAYEQYF. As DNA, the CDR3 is TGCGCCAGCAGCCAAGCCGGGACATTGGCCTACGAGCAGTACTTC.

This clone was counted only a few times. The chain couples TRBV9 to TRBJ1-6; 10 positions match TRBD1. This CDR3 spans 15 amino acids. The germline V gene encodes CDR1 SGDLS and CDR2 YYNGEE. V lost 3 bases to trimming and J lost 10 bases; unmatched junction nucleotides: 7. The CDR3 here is CASSDRDRGLSPLHF. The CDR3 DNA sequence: TGTGCCAGCAGCGACCGGGACAGGGGTTTATCACCCCTCCACTTT.

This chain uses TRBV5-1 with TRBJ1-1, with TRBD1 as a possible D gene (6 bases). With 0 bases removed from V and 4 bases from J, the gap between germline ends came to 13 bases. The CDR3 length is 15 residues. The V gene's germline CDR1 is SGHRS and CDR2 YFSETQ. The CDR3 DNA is TGCGCCAGCAGCTTGGAGCGGGGGCTCGGCACTGAAGCTTTCTTT. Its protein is CASSLERGLGTEAFF.

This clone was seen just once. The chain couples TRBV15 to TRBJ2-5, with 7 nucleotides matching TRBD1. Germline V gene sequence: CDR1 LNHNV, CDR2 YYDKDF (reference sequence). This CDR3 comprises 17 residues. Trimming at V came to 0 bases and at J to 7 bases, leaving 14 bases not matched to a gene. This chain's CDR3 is CATSRDTRTGPRWTQYF. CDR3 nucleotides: TGTGCCACCAGCAGAGATACTCGGACAGGCCCAAGATGGACCCAGTACTTC. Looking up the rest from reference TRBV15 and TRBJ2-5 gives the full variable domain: DAMVIQNPRYQVTQFGKPVTLSCSQTLNHNVMYWYQQKSSQAPKLLFHYYDKDFNNEADTPDNFQSRRPNTSFCFLDIRSPGLGDTAMYLCATSRDTRTGPRWTQYFGPGTRLLVL.

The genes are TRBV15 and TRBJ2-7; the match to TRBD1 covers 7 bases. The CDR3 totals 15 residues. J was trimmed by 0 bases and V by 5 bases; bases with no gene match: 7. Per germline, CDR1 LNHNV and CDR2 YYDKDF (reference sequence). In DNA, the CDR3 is TGTGCCACCAGCCCGCATAGGGACAGCTCCTACGAGCAGTACTTC. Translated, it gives CATSPHRDSSYEQYF.

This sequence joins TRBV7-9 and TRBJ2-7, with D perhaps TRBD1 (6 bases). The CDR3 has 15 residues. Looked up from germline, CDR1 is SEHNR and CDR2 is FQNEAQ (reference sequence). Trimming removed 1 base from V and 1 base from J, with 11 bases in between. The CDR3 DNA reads TGTGCCAGCAGCTTAGTCACAGGGCCATCCTACGAGCAGTACTTC. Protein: CASSLVTGPSYEQYF.

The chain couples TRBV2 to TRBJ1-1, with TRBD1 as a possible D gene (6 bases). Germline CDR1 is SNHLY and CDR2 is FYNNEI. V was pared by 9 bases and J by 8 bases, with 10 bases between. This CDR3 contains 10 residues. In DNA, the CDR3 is TGTGCCAGTCAGGACAGCGAAGCTTTCTTT. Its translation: CASQDSEAFF. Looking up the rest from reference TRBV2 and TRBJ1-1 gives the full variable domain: EPEVTQTPSHQVTQMGQEVILRCVPISNHLYFYWYRQILGQKVEFLVSFYNNEISEKSEIFDDQFSVERPDGSNFTLKIRSTKLEDSAMYFCASQDSEAFFGQGTRLTVV.

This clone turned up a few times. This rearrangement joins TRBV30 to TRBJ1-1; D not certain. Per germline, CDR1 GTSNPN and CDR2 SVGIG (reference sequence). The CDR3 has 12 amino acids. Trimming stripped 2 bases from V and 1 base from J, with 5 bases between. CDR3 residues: CAWSWANTEAFF. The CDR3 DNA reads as TGTGCCTGGAGTTGGGCGAACACTGAAGCTTTCTTT.

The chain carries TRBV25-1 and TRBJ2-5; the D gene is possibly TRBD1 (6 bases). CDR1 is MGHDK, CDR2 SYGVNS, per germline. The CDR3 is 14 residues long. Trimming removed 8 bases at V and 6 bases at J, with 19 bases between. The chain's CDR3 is CASAIRAGDKTQYF. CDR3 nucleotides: TGTGCCAGCGCCATCCGAGCAGGGGACAAGACCCAGTACTTC.